Listed below are T cell receptor beta chains from one sample, sequenced in a study of blood T cell repertoires in COVID-19. Sequenced by immunoSEQ multiplex PCR; TCRdb stores in-frame clones only, minus some. The table records about 70,000 clones, about 86% of them present only once. The sequencing sample was made of peripheral blood. Source of these receptors: a human donor in a cohort sampled during active COVID-19. CDR3s include the opening cysteine and the closing phenylalanine or tryptophan. Each record gives: V gene, clone size, D gene, J gene, CDR3 protein, CDR3 DNA. A D gene is named only where the DNA matches it firmly. Only some rows state a clone size, as once, few, many or a class for expanded clones.

>TRBV2|.|TRBD1|TRBJ1-5
CASSRKDRGGISNQPQHF
TGTGCCAGCAGCAGAAAAGACAGGGGGGGGATAAGCAATCAGCCCCAGCATTTT
>TRBV29-1|.|.|TRBJ2-1
CSVTSLGGISYNEQFF
TGCAGCGTGACATCGCTGGGGGGAATTTCCTACAATGAGCAGTTCTTC
>TRBV5-4|.|.|TRBJ2-2
CASSFRTANTGELFF
TGTGCCAGCAGCTTTCGGACAGCGAACACCGGGGAGCTGTTTTTT
>TRBV24-1|.|.|TRBJ1-2
CAVGPRGFNYGYTF
TGTGCCGTCGGGCCACGGGGGTTTAACTATGGCTACACCTTC
>TRBV29-1|.|TRBD1|TRBJ1-1
CSVGRQGFTEAFF
TGCAGCGTTGGCCGACAGGGCTTTACTGAAGCTTTCTTT
>TRBV6-5|.|TRBD2|TRBJ2-1
CASSFLAGASYNEQFF
TGTGCCAGCAGTTTCTTAGCGGGGGCCTCCTACAATGAGCAGTTCTTC
>TRBV6-2/TRBV6-3|.|TRBD1|TRBJ2-2
CASSYLTGTGELFF
TGTGCCAGCAGTTACTTGACAGGGACCGGGGAGCTGTTTTTT
>TRBV5-1|.|TRBD2|TRBJ2-2
CASSKTSGTATNTGELFF
TGCGCCAGCAGCAAGACTAGCGGGACTGCAACGAACACCGGGGAGCTGTTTTTT
>TRBV6-5|once|TRBD1|TRBJ2-7
CASSYSRTGGFLQQYF
TGTGCCAGCAGTTACTCGAGGACAGGGGGTTTCTTGCAGCAGTACTTC
>TRBV6-6|.|.|TRBJ1-6
CASSVRSDNSPLHF
TGTGCCAGCAGCGTACGCTCGGATAATTCACCCCTCCACTTT
>TRBV5-8|.|.|TRBJ1-2
CASSLALGEGHGYTF
TGTGCCAGCAGCTTGGCCCTTGGGGAGGGCCATGGCTACACCTTC
>TRBV11-2|.|.|TRBJ2-7
CASSLDQGPGAYEQYF
TGTGCCAGCAGCTTAGATCAGGGCCCAGGGGCTTACGAGCAGTACTTC
>TRBV11-2|.|TRBD2|TRBJ2-5
CASSSRLAGGQETQYF
TGTGCCAGCAGCTCTCGACTAGCGGGGGGGCAAGAGACCCAGTACTTC
>TRBV18|.|TRBD1|TRBJ1-2
CASSSGQGLYGYTF
TGTGCCAGCTCATCAGGACAGGGTCTATATGGCTACACCTTC
>TRBV5-1|.|.|TRBJ1-5
CASSLGARIGGHQPQHF
TGCGCCAGCAGCTTGGGGGCCAGAATAGGGGGACATCAGCCCCAGCATTTT
>TRBV2|.|.|TRBJ2-3
CASSEGRGSTDTQYF
TGTGCCAGCAGTGAAGGAAGGGGAAGCACAGATACGCAGTATTTT
>TRBV5-8|.|.|TRBJ1-1
CASSPTDMNAEAFF
TGTGCCAGCAGCCCGACAGACATGAACGCTGAAGCTTTCTTT
>TRBV27|.|TRBD2|TRBJ2-3
CASSPRLAGGLVTDTQYF
TGTGCCAGCAGTCCCAGACTAGCGGGGGGGCTGGTCACAGATACGCAGTATTTT
>TRBV10-3|.|TRBD2|TRBJ2-5
CAIGTSGGQETQYF
TGTGCCATCGGGACTAGCGGGGGCCAAGAGACCCAGTACTTC
>TRBV5-5|.|.|TRBJ1-1
CASSLGFGGWTEAFF
TGTGCCAGCAGCTTGGGGTTCGGGGGTTGGACTGAAGCTTTCTTT
>TRBV3-1/TRBV3-2|.|TRBD1|TRBJ2-7
CASSHGTGYEQYF
TGTGCCAGCAGCCACGGGACAGGTTACGAGCAGTACTTC
>TRBV28|.|TRBD2|TRBJ2-7
CASSPGTSGGRYYEQYF
TGTGCCAGCAGCCCCGGGACTAGCGGGGGGCGATACTACGAGCAGTACTTC
>TRBV19|few|.|TRBJ1-5
CASSMGQGFYQPQHF
TGTGCCAGTAGTATGGGGCAGGGTTTCTATCAGCCCCAGCATTTT
>TRBV10-3|.|TRBD2|TRBJ2-3
CAITASGGGSTDTQYF
TGTGCCATCACAGCTAGCGGGGGGGGTAGCACAGATACGCAGTATTTT
>TRBV18|few|TRBD1|TRBJ1-6
CASSPLGQESNSPLHF
TGTGCCAGCTCACCGCTGGGACAGGAGAGTAATTCACCCCTCCACTTT
>TRBV6-5|.|TRBD1|TRBJ2-7
CASSYFRGHGSYEQYF
TGTGCCAGCAGTTACTTTAGGGGGCATGGGTCCTACGAGCAGTACTTC
>TRBV3-1/TRBV3-2|.|TRBD1|TRBJ2-1
CASSRRQGLVNEQFF
TGTGCCAGCAGCCGACGACAGGGGCTTGTCAATGAGCAGTTCTTC
>TRBV7-2|.|.|TRBJ2-5
CASSFGDRQETQYF
TGTGCCAGCAGCTTCGGTGACAGGCAAGAGACCCAGTACTTC
>TRBV7-3|.|.|TRBJ1-1
CASSLTPTEDTEAFF
TGTGCCAGCAGCTTAACCCCTACAGAAGACACTGAAGCTTTCTTT
>TRBV4-3|.|TRBD1|TRBJ2-1
CASSQETGINEQFF
TGCGCCAGCAGCCAGGAGACAGGGATCAATGAGCAGTTCTTC
>TRBV6-1|.|.|TRBJ2-7
CASSEYGQSSYEQYF
TGTGCCAGCAGTGAGTATGGGCAGAGCTCCTACGAGCAGTACTTC
>TRBV11-2|.|.|TRBJ1-1
CASSLGPGTEAFF
TGTGCCAGCAGCTTGGGCCCGGGGACTGAAGCTTTCTTT
>TRBV6-6|few|TRBD1|TRBJ2-2
CASRPDRGGFTGELFF
TGTGCCAGCAGACCGGATCGAGGGGGCTTTACCGGGGAGCTGTTTTTT
>TRBV3-1/TRBV3-2|.|.|TRBJ1-6
CASSQGSVGPYNSPLHF
TGTGCCAGCAGCCAAGGCAGCGTGGGGCCCTATAATTCACCCCTCCACTTT
>TRBV5-5|few|TRBD1|TRBJ1-5
CASSVAGGQSQPQHF
TGTGCCAGCAGCGTGGCAGGGGGGCAAAGTCAGCCCCAGCATTTT
>TRBV5-4|.|.|TRBJ2-3
CASRGGGALADTQYF
TGTGCCAGCAGGGGTGGGGGGGCGTTAGCAGATACGCAGTATTTT
>TRBV30|.|.|TRBJ1-1
CAGKRGTTEAFF
TGTGCCGGGAAACGGGGAACCACTGAAGCTTTCTTT
>TRBV2|.|TRBD1|TRBJ1-2
CASSQDRDGYTF
TGTGCCAGCAGCCAAGACAGGGATGGCTACACCTTC
>TRBV27|once|TRBD2|TRBJ2-7
CASSFGGTSGVYEQYF
TGTGCCAGCAGTTTTGGGGGGACTAGCGGAGTTTACGAGCAGTACTTC
>TRBV3-1/TRBV3-2|.|.|TRBJ1-2
CASSPRQGQKYTF
TGTGCCAGCAGCCCGCGCCAGGGGCAGAAGTACACCTTC
>TRBV2|few|.|TRBJ2-3
CASLRGGGTDTQYF
TGTGCCAGCCTCAGGGGTGGGGGCACAGATACGCAGTATTTT
>TRBV7-6|once|.|TRBJ2-5
CASSSLTEETQYF
TGTGCCAGCAGCTCACTCACAGAAGAGACCCAGTACTTC
>TRBV5-1|.|TRBD2|TRBJ2-5
CASSRLGTSGGGETQYF
TGCGCCAGCAGCCGCCTAGGGACTAGCGGGGGTGGAGAGACCCAGTACTTC
>TRBV12-2|.|.|TRBJ1-5
CASRLPQGSDQPQHF
TGTGCAAGTCGCTTACCGCAGGGGAGCGATCAGCCCCAGCATTTT
>TRBV2|.|.|TRBJ1-4
CASSSDYNEKLFF
TGTGCCAGCAGTTCAGACTATAATGAAAAACTGTTTTTT
>TRBV27|.|TRBD1|TRBJ2-7
CASRTGTQGEQYF
TGTGCCAGCAGGACAGGGACCCAGGGGGAGCAGTACTTC
>TRBV28|.|.|TRBJ1-2
CASSLLGQTGYGYTF
TGTGCCAGCAGTTTGTTGGGCCAAACAGGGTATGGCTACACCTTC
>TRBV5-6|.|TRBD2|TRBJ2-3
CASSLVGGGAPDTQYF
TGTGCCAGCAGCTTGGTCGGCGGGGGGGCCCCAGATACGCAGTATTTT
>TRBV4-1|.|TRBD2|TRBJ2-3
CASSPSPGTTTDTQYF
TGCGCCAGCAGCCCTTCACCCGGGACTACCACAGATACGCAGTATTTT
>TRBV18|.|TRBD1|TRBJ2-5
CASSSMEGQGAETQYF
TGTGCCAGCTCATCAATGGAGGGCCAGGGGGCGGAGACCCAGTACTTC
>TRBV10-3|.|TRBD1|TRBJ1-1
CAINGQGANTEAFF
TGTGCCATCAATGGACAGGGGGCGAACACTGAAGCTTTCTTT
>TRBV24-1|.|.|TRBJ2-2
CATSDSWPYTGELFF
TGTGCCACCAGTGATTCCTGGCCTTACACCGGGGAGCTGTTTTTT
>TRBV23-1|.|TRBD1|TRBJ1-1
CASNRDRDAEAFF
TGCGCCAGCAACCGGGACAGGGACGCTGAAGCTTTCTTT
>TRBV2|few|TRBD1|TRBJ1-3
CASSGPGQGSSGNTIYF
TGTGCCAGCAGTGGGCCGGGACAGGGTTCGTCTGGAAACACCATATATTTT